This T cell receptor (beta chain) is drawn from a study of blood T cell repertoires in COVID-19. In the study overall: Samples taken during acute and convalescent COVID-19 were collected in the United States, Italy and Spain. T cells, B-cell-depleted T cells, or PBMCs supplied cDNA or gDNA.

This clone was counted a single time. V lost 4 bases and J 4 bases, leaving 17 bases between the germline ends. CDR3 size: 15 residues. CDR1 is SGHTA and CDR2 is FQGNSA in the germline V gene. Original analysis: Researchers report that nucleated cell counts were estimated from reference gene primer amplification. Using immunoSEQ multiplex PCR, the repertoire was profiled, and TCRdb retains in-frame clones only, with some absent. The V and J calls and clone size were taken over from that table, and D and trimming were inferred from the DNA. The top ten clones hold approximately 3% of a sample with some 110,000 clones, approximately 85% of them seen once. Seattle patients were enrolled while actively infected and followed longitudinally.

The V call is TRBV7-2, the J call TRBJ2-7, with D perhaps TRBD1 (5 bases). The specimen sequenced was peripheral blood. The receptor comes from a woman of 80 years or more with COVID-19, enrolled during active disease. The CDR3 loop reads CASSSRAGGSYEQYF. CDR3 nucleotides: TGTGCCAGCAGCTCCAGGGCAGGTGGTTCTTACGAGCAGTACTTC.